This T cell receptor (beta chain) was sequenced during a study of STAT3 mutations in large granular lymphocyte leukemia. Study-level points and caveats: TCR clonotype switching after therapy occurred in about 30% of the 18 patients. A small but highly pathogenic clone may have been missed. Every T-cell large granular lymphocyte leukemia patient had at least one immunodominant TCR beta clonotype. Differing intervals and regimens complicate linking therapy response to clone burden. In several patients, dominant TCR clone burden exceeded STAT3 mutant burden, suggesting STAT3 mutation arose secondarily.

The assay was immunoSEQ multiplex PCR, and TCRdb's table has in-frame clones only and misses some. The top ten hold approximately 55% of the sample, which has approximately 2,500 clones, approximately 51% seen once. With respect to this clone: Its target is not known.

The V and J ends lost 2 bases and 4 bases respectively, with 11 bases between them. The CDR3 has 14 amino acids. CDR1 KGHSH and CDR2 LQKENI come from the germline V gene. This TCR came from a man aged 55 to 70 with T-cell large granular lymphocyte leukemia. Some clones in this sample may be carry-over from other donors' samples. Sequencing used peripheral blood mononuclear cells. This chain connects TRBV18 to TRBJ2-5, with D possibly matching TRBD1 (5 bases). The CDR3 is CASSPERGTETQYF. CDR3 in DNA: TGTGCCAGCTCACCAGAAAGGGGCACAGAGACCCAGTACTTC.